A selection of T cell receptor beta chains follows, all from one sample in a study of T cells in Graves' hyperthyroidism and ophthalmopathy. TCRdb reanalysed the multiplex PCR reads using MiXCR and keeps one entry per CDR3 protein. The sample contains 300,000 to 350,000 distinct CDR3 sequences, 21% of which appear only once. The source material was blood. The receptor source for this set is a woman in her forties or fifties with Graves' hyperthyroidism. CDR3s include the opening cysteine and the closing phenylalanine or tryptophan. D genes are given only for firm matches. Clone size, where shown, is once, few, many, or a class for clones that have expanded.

CDR3aa: CASSLADRNQETQYF
CDR3nt: TGTGCCAGCAGCTTAGCGGACAGGAACCAAGAGACCCAGTACTTC
abundance: many
j_gene: TRBJ2-5
d_gene: TRBD1
v_gene: TRBV11-1
len: 15

CDR3aa: CASRPSGGDSRDNQPQHF
CDR3nt: TGTGCCAGCAGGCCTTCCGGTGGCGACAGTAGGGACAATCAGCCCCAGCATTTT
abundance: .
j_gene: TRBJ1-5
d_gene: .
v_gene: TRBV3-1
len: 18

CDR3aa: CASSPGLRADTQYF
CDR3nt: TGTGCCAGCAGCCCGGGACTCCGGGCAGATACGCAGTATTTT
abundance: .
j_gene: TRBJ2-3
d_gene: .
v_gene: TRBV12-3/TRBV12-4
len: 14

CDR3aa: CASSLGGRSTDTQYF
CDR3nt: TGCGCCAGCAGCTTGGGGGGGCGAAGCACAGATACGCAGTATTTT
abundance: many
j_gene: TRBJ2-3
d_gene: .
v_gene: TRBV5-1
len: 15

CDR3aa: CASSLASGDGYTF
CDR3nt: TGCGCCAGCAGCTTGGCCTCAGGGGATGGCTACACCTTC
abundance: .
j_gene: TRBJ1-2
d_gene: .
v_gene: TRBV5-1
len: 13

CDR3aa: CASSTQRATNEKLFF
CDR3nt: TGTGCCAGCAGCACCCAGAGGGCAACTAATGAAAAACTGTTTTTT
abundance: .
j_gene: TRBJ1-4
d_gene: .
v_gene: TRBV7-9
len: 15

CDR3aa: CASSLTPTELGNSPLHF
CDR3nt: TGCGCCAGCAGCTTGACCCCGACAGAATTGGGGAATTCACCCCTCCACTTT
abundance: .
j_gene: TRBJ1-6
d_gene: .
v_gene: TRBV5-1
len: 17

CDR3aa: CASSFSSPTNEKLFF
CDR3nt: TGTGCCAGCAGCTTTTCCAGTCCAACTAATGAAAAACTGTTTTTT
abundance: many
j_gene: TRBJ1-4
d_gene: .
v_gene: TRBV7-9
len: 15

CDR3aa: CASSPRQGRNTEAFF
CDR3nt: TGTGCCAGCAGCCCCCGCCAGGGGAGGAACACTGAAGCTTTCTTT
abundance: few
j_gene: TRBJ1-1
d_gene: .
v_gene: TRBV7-8
len: 15

CDR3aa: CSATTGTGGLNEQFF
CDR3nt: TGCAGTGCTACAACCGGGACAGGGGGCTTGAATGAGCAGTTCTTC
abundance: many
j_gene: TRBJ2-1
d_gene: TRBD1
v_gene: TRBV20-1
len: 15

CDR3aa: CASSPNREVTQYF
CDR3nt: TGTGCCAGCAGCCCCAACAGGGAAGTGACCCAGTACTTC
abundance: .
j_gene: TRBJ2-5
d_gene: .
v_gene: TRBV5-4
len: 13

CDR3aa: CASSPDGRVGNSPLHF
CDR3nt: TGTGCCAGCAGCCCTGATGGGCGGGTTGGTAATTCACCCCTCCACTTT
abundance: many
j_gene: TRBJ1-6
d_gene: .
v_gene: TRBV7-2
len: 16

CDR3aa: CASSWGLLQPDTQYF
CDR3nt: TGTGCCAGCAGCTGGGGACTACTCCAACCAGATACGCAGTATTTT
abundance: .
j_gene: TRBJ2-3
d_gene: TRBD2
v_gene: TRBV7-2
len: 15